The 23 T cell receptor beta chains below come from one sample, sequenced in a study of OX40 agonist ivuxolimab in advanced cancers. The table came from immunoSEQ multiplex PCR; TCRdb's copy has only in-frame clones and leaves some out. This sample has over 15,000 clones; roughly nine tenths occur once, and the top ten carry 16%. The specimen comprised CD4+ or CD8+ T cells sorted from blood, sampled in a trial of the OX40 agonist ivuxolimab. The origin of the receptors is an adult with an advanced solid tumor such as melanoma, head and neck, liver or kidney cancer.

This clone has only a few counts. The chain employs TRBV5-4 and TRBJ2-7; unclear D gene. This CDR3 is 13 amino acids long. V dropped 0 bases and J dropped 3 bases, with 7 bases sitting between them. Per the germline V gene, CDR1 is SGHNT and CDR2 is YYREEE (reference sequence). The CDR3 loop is CASSLDPIYEQYF. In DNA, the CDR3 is TGTGCCAGCAGCTTGGACCCTATCTACGAGCAGTACTTC.

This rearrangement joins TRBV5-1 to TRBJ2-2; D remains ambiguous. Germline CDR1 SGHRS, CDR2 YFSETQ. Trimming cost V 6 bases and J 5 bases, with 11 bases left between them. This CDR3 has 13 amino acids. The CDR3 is CASTLAETGELFF. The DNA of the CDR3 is TGCGCCAGCACTCTCGCGGAGACCGGGGAGCTGTTTTTT.

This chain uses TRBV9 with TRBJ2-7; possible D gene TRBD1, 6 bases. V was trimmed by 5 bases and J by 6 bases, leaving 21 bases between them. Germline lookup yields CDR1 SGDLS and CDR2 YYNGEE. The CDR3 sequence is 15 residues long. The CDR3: CASSPPGHSFGEQYF. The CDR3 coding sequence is TGTGCCAGCAGTCCCCCGGGACACTCGTTTGGCGAGCAGTACTTC.

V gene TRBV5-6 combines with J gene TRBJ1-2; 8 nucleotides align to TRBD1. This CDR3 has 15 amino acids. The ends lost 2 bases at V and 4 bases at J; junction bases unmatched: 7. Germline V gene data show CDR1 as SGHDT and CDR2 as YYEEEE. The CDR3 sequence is CASSLQGETFYGYTF. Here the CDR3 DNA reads TGTGCCAGCAGCTTACAGGGGGAGACTTTCTATGGCTACACCTTC.

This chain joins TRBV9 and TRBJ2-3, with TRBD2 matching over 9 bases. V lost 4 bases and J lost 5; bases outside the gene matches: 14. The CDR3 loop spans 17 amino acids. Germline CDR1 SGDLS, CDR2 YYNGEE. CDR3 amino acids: CASSLYGGGGAGDTQYF. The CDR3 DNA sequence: TGTGCCAGCAGCCTCTATGGGGGCGGGGGGGCAGGAGATACGCAGTATTTT.

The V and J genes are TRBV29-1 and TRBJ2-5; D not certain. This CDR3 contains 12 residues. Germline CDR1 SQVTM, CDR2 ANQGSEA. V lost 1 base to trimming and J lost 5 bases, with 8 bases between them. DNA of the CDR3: TGCAGCGTTGAAGTGCGGAAGGAGACCCAGTACTTC. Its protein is CSVEVRKETQYF.

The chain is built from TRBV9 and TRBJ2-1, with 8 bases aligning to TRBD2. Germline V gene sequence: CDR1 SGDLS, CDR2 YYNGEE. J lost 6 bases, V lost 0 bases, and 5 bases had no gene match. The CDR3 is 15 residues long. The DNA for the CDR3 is TGTGCCAGCAGCGTAGTAGCGGGATTGGGCAATGAGCAGTTCTTC. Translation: CASSVVAGLGNEQFF.

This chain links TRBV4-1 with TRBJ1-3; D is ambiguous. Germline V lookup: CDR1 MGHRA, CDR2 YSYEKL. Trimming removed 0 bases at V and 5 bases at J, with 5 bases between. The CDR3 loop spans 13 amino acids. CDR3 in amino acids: CASSQDSRNTIYF. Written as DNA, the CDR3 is TGCGCCAGCAGCCAAGATTCGCGAAACACCATATATTTT.

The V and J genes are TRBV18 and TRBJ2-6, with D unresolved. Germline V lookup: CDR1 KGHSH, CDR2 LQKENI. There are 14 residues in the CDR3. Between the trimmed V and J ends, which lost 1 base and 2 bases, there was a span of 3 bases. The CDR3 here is CASSPRTGANVLTF. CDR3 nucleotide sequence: TGTGCCAGCTCACCACGAACTGGGGCCAACGTCCTGACTTTC. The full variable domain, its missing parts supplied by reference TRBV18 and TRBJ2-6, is NAGVMQNPRHLVRRRGQEARLRCSPMKGHSHVYWYRQLPEEGLKFMVYLQKENIIDESGMPKERFSAEFPKEGPSILRIQQVVRGDSAAYFCASSPRTGANVLTFGAGSRLTVL.

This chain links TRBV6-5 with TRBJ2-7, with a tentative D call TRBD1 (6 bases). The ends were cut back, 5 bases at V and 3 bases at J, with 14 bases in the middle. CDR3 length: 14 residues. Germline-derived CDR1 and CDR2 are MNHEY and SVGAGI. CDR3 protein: CASSPYRVGYEQYF. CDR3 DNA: TGTGCCAGCAGTCCATACAGGGTCGGCTACGAGCAGTACTTC.

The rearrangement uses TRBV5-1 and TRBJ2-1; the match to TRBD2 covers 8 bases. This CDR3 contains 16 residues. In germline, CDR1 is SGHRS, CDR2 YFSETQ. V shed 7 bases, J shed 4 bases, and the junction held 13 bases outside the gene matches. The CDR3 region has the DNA TGCGCCAGCCACGAGGGTAACGGGGGGGCTTACAATGAGCAGTTCTTC. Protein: CASHEGNGGAYNEQFF.

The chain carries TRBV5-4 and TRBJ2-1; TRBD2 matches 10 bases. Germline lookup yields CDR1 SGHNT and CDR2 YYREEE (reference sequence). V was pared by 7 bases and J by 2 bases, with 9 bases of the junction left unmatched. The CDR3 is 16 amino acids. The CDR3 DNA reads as TGTGCCAGCCGGGGGGCTAGCGGGAGTGCCTACAATGAGCAGTTCTTC. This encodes CASRGASGSAYNEQFF. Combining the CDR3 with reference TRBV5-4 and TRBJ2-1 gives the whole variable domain ETGVTQSPTHLIKTRGQQVTLRCSSQSGHNTVSWYQQALGQGPQFIFQYYREEENGRGNFPPRFSGLQFPNYSSELNVNALELDDSALYLCASRGASGSAYNEQFFGPGTRLTVL.

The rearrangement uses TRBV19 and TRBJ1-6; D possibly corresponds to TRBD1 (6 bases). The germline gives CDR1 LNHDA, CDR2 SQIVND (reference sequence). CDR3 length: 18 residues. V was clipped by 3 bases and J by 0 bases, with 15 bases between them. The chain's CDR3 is CASSITGTKSSYNSPLHF. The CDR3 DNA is TGTGCCAGTAGTATTACAGGGACTAAGAGCTCCTATAATTCACCCCTCCACTTT.

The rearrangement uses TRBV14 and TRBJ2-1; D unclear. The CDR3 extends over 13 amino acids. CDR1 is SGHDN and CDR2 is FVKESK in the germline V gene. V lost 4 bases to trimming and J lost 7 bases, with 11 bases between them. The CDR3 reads CASSPGWWNEQFF. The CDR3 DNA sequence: TGTGCCAGCAGCCCGGGCTGGTGGAATGAGCAGTTCTTC.

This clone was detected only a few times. CDR3 loop: CASSAHNEQFF. The CDR3 DNA follows: TGCGCCAGCAGCGCACACAATGAGCAGTTCTTC. The chain has TRBV10-2 and TRBJ2-1; D remains ambiguous. Trimming took off 6 bases at V and 5 bases at J, with 5 bases between the two ends. The CDR3 is 11 residues long. Germline-derived CDR1 and CDR2 are WSHSY and SAAADI.

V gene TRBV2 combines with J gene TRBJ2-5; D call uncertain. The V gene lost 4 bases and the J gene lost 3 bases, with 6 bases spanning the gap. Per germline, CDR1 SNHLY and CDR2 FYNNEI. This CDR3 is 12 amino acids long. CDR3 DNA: TGTGCCAGCAGTGTGACCAAAGAGACCCAGTACTTC. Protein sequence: CASSVTKETQYF.

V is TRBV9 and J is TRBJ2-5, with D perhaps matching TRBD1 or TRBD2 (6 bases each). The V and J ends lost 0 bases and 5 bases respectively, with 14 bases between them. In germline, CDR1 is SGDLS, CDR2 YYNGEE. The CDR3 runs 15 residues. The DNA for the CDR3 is TGTGCCAGCAGCGTAGATCAGGGGACTTGGGAGACCCAGTACTTC. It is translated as CASSVDQGTWETQYF.

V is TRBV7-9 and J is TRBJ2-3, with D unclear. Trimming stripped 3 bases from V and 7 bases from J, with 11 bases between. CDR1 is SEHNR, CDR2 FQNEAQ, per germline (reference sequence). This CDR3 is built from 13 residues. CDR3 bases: TGTGCCAGCAGCTTGGCCCCCACTAATACGCAGTATTTT. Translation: CASSLAPTNTQYF.

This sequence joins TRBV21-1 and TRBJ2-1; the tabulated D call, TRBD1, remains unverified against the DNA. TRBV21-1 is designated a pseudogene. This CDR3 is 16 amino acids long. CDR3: CASSKGQDGELNEQFF. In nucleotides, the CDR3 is TGTGCCAGCAGCAAAGGACAGGACGGGGAACTCAATGAGCAGTTCTTC.

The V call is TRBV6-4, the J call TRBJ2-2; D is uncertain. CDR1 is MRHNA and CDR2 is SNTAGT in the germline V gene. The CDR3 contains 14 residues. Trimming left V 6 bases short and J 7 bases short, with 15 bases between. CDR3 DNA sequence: TGTGCCAGCAGCCTTGCAGGTATCGGCGGGGAGCTGTTTTTT. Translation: CASSLAGIGGELFF.

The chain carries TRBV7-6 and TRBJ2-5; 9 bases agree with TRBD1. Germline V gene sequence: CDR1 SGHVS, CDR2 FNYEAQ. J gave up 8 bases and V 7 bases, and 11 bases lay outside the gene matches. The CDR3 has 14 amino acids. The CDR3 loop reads CASTPGTGFNTQYF. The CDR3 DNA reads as TGTGCCAGCACCCCCGGGACAGGGTTTAATACCCAGTACTTC.

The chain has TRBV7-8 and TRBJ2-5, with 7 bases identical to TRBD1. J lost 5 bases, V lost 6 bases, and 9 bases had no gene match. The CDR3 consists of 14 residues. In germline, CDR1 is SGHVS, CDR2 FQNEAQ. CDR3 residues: CASSPGQMGETQYF. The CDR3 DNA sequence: TGTGCCAGCAGTCCGGGACAGATGGGGGAGACCCAGTACTTC.

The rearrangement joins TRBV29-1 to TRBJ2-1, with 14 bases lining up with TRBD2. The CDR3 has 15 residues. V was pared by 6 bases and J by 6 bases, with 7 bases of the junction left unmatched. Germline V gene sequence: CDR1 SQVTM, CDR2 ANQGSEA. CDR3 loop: CSVGAGLAGVNEQFF. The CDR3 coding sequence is TGCAGCGTGGGGGCGGGACTAGCGGGAGTCAATGAGCAGTTCTTC.